Listed below are T cell receptor beta chains from one sample, sequenced in a study of technical replicates of blood from a few donors. Data came from immunoSEQ multiplex PCR; TCRdb stores just in-frame clones and leaves some out. The sample holds 74,000 or so clones; more than 85% are singletons and the top ten take roughly 0.36%. Sequencing was done on a sample of T cells isolated from PBMCs. These receptors originate from a human donor in good health. Both conserved end residues are part of each CDR3. D genes are given only for firm matches. Expanded clones get a size class; other rows say once, few or many, or leave the size out.

CDR3nt: TGCGCCAGCAGTGGACTCCGCAATGAGCAGTTCTTC
CDR3aa: CASSGLRNEQFF
j_gene: TRBJ2-1
v_gene: TRBV10-1
abundance: NA
d_gene: NA

CDR3nt: TGTGCCAGCAGCGTAGCCAGCGCTTTCACAGATACGCAGTATTTT
CDR3aa: CASSVASAFTDTQYF
j_gene: TRBJ2-3
v_gene: TRBV9
abundance: NA
d_gene: NA

CDR3nt: TGTGCCACTAAACCGGGACTCATTCTCCCTAACACAGATACGCAGTATTTT
CDR3aa: CATKPGLILPNTDTQYF
j_gene: TRBJ2-3
v_gene: TRBV15
abundance: NA
d_gene: NA

CDR3nt: TGTGCCAGCAGCTTCCCAGACCCGGGGAAAAAAGAGACCCAGTACTTC
CDR3aa: CASSFPDPGKKETQYF
j_gene: TRBJ2-5
v_gene: TRBV7-9
abundance: NA
d_gene: NA

CDR3nt: TGCGCCAGCAGTAGCGCGGGAACTAATGAAAAACTGTTTTTT
CDR3aa: CASSSAGTNEKLFF
j_gene: TRBJ1-4
v_gene: TRBV5-1
abundance: NA
d_gene: NA

CDR3nt: TGTGCCAGCAGCTTAGCGGGAGGGCCCTCGGAGACCCAGTACTTC
CDR3aa: CASSLAGGPSETQYF
j_gene: TRBJ2-5
v_gene: TRBV9
abundance: NA
d_gene: TRBD2

CDR3nt: TGCGCCAGCAGCTCACACCCCGACAGGGGGAGGTACAATGAGCAGTTCTTC
CDR3aa: CASSSHPDRGRYNEQFF
j_gene: TRBJ2-1
v_gene: TRBV4-1
abundance: once
d_gene: TRBD1

CDR3nt: TGTGCCAGCACCAGGGGCGCCCACAATGAGCAGTTCTTC
CDR3aa: CASTRGAHNEQFF
j_gene: TRBJ2-1
v_gene: TRBV21-1
abundance: NA
d_gene: NA

CDR3nt: TGTGCCAGCAGTGACAGGGTGGGGCCCGGGGAGCTGTTTTTT
CDR3aa: CASSDRVGPGELFF
j_gene: TRBJ2-2
v_gene: TRBV5-4
abundance: NA
d_gene: TRBD1

CDR3nt: TGTGCCAGCATAAAATACCGGACAGGGGGGCCAAGACTGAACACTGAAGCTTTCTTT
CDR3aa: CASIKYRTGGPRLNTEAFF
j_gene: TRBJ1-1
v_gene: TRBV5-4
abundance: NA
d_gene: TRBD1

CDR3nt: TGTGCCAGCAGTTTATCTGTGGCGGTAGTCAATGAGCAGTTCTTC
CDR3aa: CASSLSVAVVNEQFF
j_gene: TRBJ2-1
v_gene: TRBV28
abundance: NA
d_gene: NA

CDR3nt: TGCGCCAGCAGCACTACTAGCGGGACTTACGAGCAGTACTTC
CDR3aa: CASSTTSGTYEQYF
j_gene: TRBJ2-7
v_gene: TRBV5-1
abundance: NA
d_gene: TRBD2

CDR3nt: TGTGCCAGCTCCGTTAGCACAGATACGCAGTATTTT
CDR3aa: CASSVSTDTQYF
j_gene: TRBJ2-3
v_gene: TRBV18
abundance: once
d_gene: NA

CDR3nt: TGTGCCAGCAGCTTAGGCGGGAGGGACTACAATGAGCAGTTCTTC
CDR3aa: CASSLGGRDYNEQFF
j_gene: TRBJ2-1
v_gene: TRBV11-3
abundance: NA
d_gene: TRBD2

CDR3nt: TGTGCCAGTAGTAGCGGGAAGGACACCGGGGAGCTGTTTTTT
CDR3aa: CASSSGKDTGELFF
j_gene: TRBJ2-2
v_gene: TRBV19
abundance: NA
d_gene: NA

CDR3nt: TGCAGCGCAAGACAGGGAATAGATGAAAAACTGTTTTTT
CDR3aa: CSARQGIDEKLFF
j_gene: TRBJ1-4
v_gene: TRBV29-1
abundance: NA
d_gene: TRBD1

CDR3nt: TGTGCCAGCAGTGAACCGCCGGGAGGCGGCAATGAGCAGTTCTTC
CDR3aa: CASSEPPGGGNEQFF
j_gene: TRBJ2-1
v_gene: TRBV25-1
abundance: NA
d_gene: TRBD2

CDR3nt: TGTGCCAGTAGTATAGGTCGAGGCTACGAGCAGTACTTC
CDR3aa: CASSIGRGYEQYF
j_gene: TRBJ2-7
v_gene: TRBV19
abundance: NA
d_gene: NA

CDR3nt: TGTGCCAGTAGTCTCGCGAGCGGGTGGCTCGGGGAGCAGTACTTC
CDR3aa: CASSLASGWLGEQYF
j_gene: TRBJ2-7
v_gene: TRBV19
abundance: NA
d_gene: NA

CDR3nt: TGTGCCAGCAGCCAAGCCGTGGCGGTTGGCTACACCTTC
CDR3aa: CASSQAVAVGYTF
j_gene: TRBJ1-2
v_gene: TRBV14
abundance: NA
d_gene: NA

CDR3nt: TGTGCCAGCAGCCAATCGGGGGGGGCGGACTATGGCTACACCTTC
CDR3aa: CASSQSGGADYGYTF
j_gene: TRBJ1-2
v_gene: TRBV16
abundance: NA
d_gene: NA

CDR3nt: TGTGCCAGCAGTTACTCCGCGGAAACGGACATTCAGTACTTC
CDR3aa: CASSYSAETDIQYF
j_gene: TRBJ2-4
v_gene: TRBV9
abundance: NA
d_gene: NA

CDR3nt: TGTGCCAGCAGTTGGGACAGGTCCCTCCGGTATGGTGAAAAACTGTTTTTT
CDR3aa: CASSWDRSLRYGEKLFF
j_gene: TRBJ1-4
v_gene: TRBV27
abundance: NA
d_gene: TRBD1

CDR3nt: TGTGCCAGCAGTTACCAGGGGAACACTGAAGCTTTCTTT
CDR3aa: CASSYQGNTEAFF
j_gene: TRBJ1-1
v_gene: TRBV7-2
abundance: few
d_gene: NA

CDR3nt: TGTGCCTGGAGTGTACAGGGCACAGATACGCAGTATTTT
CDR3aa: CAWSVQGTDTQYF
j_gene: TRBJ2-3
v_gene: TRBV30
abundance: NA
d_gene: NA

CDR3nt: TGCGCCAGCAGCCAAGATCGGGCTAGCGTCAATGAGCAGTTCTTC
CDR3aa: CASSQDRASVNEQFF
j_gene: TRBJ2-1
v_gene: TRBV4-3
abundance: NA
d_gene: NA

CDR3nt: TGCGCCAGCAGCCGACAACTAGGCGGAGCCTACGAGCAGTACTTC
CDR3aa: CASSRQLGGAYEQYF
j_gene: TRBJ2-7
v_gene: TRBV4-3
abundance: NA
d_gene: NA

CDR3nt: TGCAGCGTAAAAACAGGGGACAATCAGCCCCAGCATTTT
CDR3aa: CSVKTGDNQPQHF
j_gene: TRBJ1-5
v_gene: TRBV29-1
abundance: NA
d_gene: TRBD1

CDR3nt: TGTGCCAGCAGCGCCAGCGCTTCTGGAAACACCATATATTTT
CDR3aa: CASSASASGNTIYF
j_gene: TRBJ1-3
v_gene: TRBV7-9
abundance: NA
d_gene: NA

CDR3nt: TGTGCCGGAACCATCGTTAGGTTGGGCCACTATGGCTACACCTTC
CDR3aa: CAGTIVRLGHYGYTF
j_gene: TRBJ1-2
v_gene: TRBV6-4
abundance: NA
d_gene: NA

CDR3nt: TGTGCCAGCAGTGAAGCGCTTTTTGGAGTGAACACTGAAGCTTTCTTT
CDR3aa: CASSEALFGVNTEAFF
j_gene: TRBJ1-1
v_gene: TRBV6-1
abundance: few
d_gene: NA

CDR3nt: TGTGCCAGCAGTTACGGCAGGGAAGCTTTCTTT
CDR3aa: CASSYGREAFF
j_gene: TRBJ1-1
v_gene: TRBV6-5
abundance: NA
d_gene: NA

CDR3nt: TGTGCCAGCAGTGGACTAGCGGGGGCGAGCTCCTACAATGAGCAGTTCTTC
CDR3aa: CASSGLAGASSYNEQFF
j_gene: TRBJ2-1
v_gene: TRBV27
abundance: NA
d_gene: TRBD2

CDR3nt: TGTGCCACCTCGGACAGAACCTTCGGGTACTACACCTTC
CDR3aa: CATSDRTFGYYTF
j_gene: TRBJ1-2
v_gene: TRBV6-6
abundance: once
d_gene: NA

CDR3nt: TGTGCCAGCAGCTTAGGGGACAGGGAAAATGGCTACACCTTC
CDR3aa: CASSLGDRENGYTF
j_gene: TRBJ1-2
v_gene: TRBV7-9
abundance: NA
d_gene: TRBD1

CDR3nt: TGCGCCAGCAGCCAAGAGAGCGGGAGACTCTCGGGGGAGCAGTACTTC
CDR3aa: CASSQESGRLSGEQYF
j_gene: TRBJ2-7
v_gene: TRBV4-1
abundance: NA
d_gene: TRBD2

CDR3nt: TGCAGTGCTAGCGACACTGAAGCTTTCTTT
CDR3aa: CSASDTEAFF
j_gene: TRBJ1-1
v_gene: TRBV20-1
abundance: NA
d_gene: NA

CDR3nt: TGTGCCAGCAGTGATGCTCTCCAGGAAGCTTTCTTT
CDR3aa: CASSDALQEAFF
j_gene: TRBJ1-1
v_gene: TRBV2
abundance: NA
d_gene: NA

CDR3nt: TGTGCCAGCAGCCCAACTCCCGGGACAGCCTACGAGCAGTACTTC
CDR3aa: CASSPTPGTAYEQYF
j_gene: TRBJ2-7
v_gene: TRBV9
abundance: NA
d_gene: TRBD1

CDR3nt: TGTGCCAGCAGCTTAAGAGGCGGGACAGACACTGAAGCTTTCTTT
CDR3aa: CASSLRGGTDTEAFF
j_gene: TRBJ1-1
v_gene: TRBV5-8
abundance: NA
d_gene: TRBD1

CDR3nt: TGTGCCAGCAGCCAGACAGGGACTGGAAACACCATATATTTT
CDR3aa: CASSQTGTGNTIYF
j_gene: TRBJ1-3
v_gene: TRBV6-6
abundance: NA
d_gene: TRBD1

CDR3nt: TGTGCCAGCAGTGTTAGGGGCACTGAAGCTTTCTTT
CDR3aa: CASSVRGTEAFF
j_gene: TRBJ1-1
v_gene: TRBV2
abundance: NA
d_gene: NA

CDR3nt: TGCGCCAGCAGGACTAGCGGGACACAGGAGACCCAGTACTTC
CDR3aa: CASRTSGTQETQYF
j_gene: TRBJ2-5
v_gene: TRBV4-1
abundance: NA
d_gene: TRBD2

CDR3nt: TGTGCCAGCTTGGGGCGGGAGCAGTTCTTC
CDR3aa: CASLGREQFF
j_gene: TRBJ2-1
v_gene: TRBV2
abundance: NA
d_gene: NA

CDR3nt: TGTGCCAGCAGTTACCCTAAGTCGGGGGAGCAGTTCTTC
CDR3aa: CASSYPKSGEQFF
j_gene: TRBJ2-1
v_gene: TRBV6-5
abundance: NA
d_gene: NA

CDR3nt: TGTGCCAGCAGTTCTGCCGGGACAGGGGTTTACGAGCAGTACTTC
CDR3aa: CASSSAGTGVYEQYF
j_gene: TRBJ2-7
v_gene: TRBV5-5
abundance: once
d_gene: TRBD1

CDR3nt: TGTGCCAGCAGCCATGACAGGGGGTCAGGTTATGGCTACACCTTC
CDR3aa: CASSHDRGSGYGYTF
j_gene: TRBJ1-2
v_gene: TRBV4-2
abundance: NA
d_gene: TRBD1

CDR3nt: TGTGCCAGTAAGGGCAGGGGGATAGATACGCAGTATTTT
CDR3aa: CASKGRGIDTQYF
j_gene: TRBJ2-3
v_gene: TRBV19
abundance: NA
d_gene: TRBD1

CDR3nt: TGCGCCAGCAGCCAAGATTACGGGGGAGAAGAGACCCAGTACTTC
CDR3aa: CASSQDYGGEETQYF
j_gene: TRBJ2-5
v_gene: TRBV4-1
abundance: NA
d_gene: NA

CDR3nt: TGCGCCAGCAGCCCGACGATTACAGCTAACTATGGCTACACCTTC
CDR3aa: CASSPTITANYGYTF
j_gene: TRBJ1-2
v_gene: TRBV5-1
abundance: NA
d_gene: NA

CDR3nt: TGTGCCAGCAGTTACTCGGGGAGTGCAGCGGGCTACGAGCAGTACTTC
CDR3aa: CASSYSGSAAGYEQYF
j_gene: TRBJ2-7
v_gene: TRBV6-5
abundance: NA
d_gene: NA

CDR3nt: TGTGCCAGCAGCTTATCCGTGAACACCGGGGAGCTGTTTTTT
CDR3aa: CASSLSVNTGELFF
j_gene: TRBJ2-2
v_gene: TRBV7-2
abundance: NA
d_gene: NA

CDR3nt: TGTGCCAGCAGCCCAGATTTAGCGGGGGGATACAATGAGCAGTTCTTC
CDR3aa: CASSPDLAGGYNEQFF
j_gene: TRBJ2-1
v_gene: TRBV11-2
abundance: NA
d_gene: TRBD2

CDR3nt: TGTGCCAGCAGCCTCCGGCTAGCCGGGGAGCAGTTCTTC
CDR3aa: CASSLRLAGEQFF
j_gene: TRBJ2-1
v_gene: TRBV9
abundance: NA
d_gene: NA

CDR3nt: TGTGCCAGCAGCGGAAACGGGCGGGGGAACAATGAGCAGTTCTTC
CDR3aa: CASSGNGRGNNEQFF
j_gene: TRBJ2-1
v_gene: TRBV9
abundance: NA
d_gene: TRBD2